The table lists the clone carrying this T cell receptor beta chain with many counts. Its antigen is unidentified. This entry is derived from a study of Graves' ophthalmopathy and Graves' hyperthyroidism. General study points: It was with 65% to 71% sensitivity and 72.22% specificity that the model predicted ophthalmopathy progression. The majority of expanded thyroid clonotypes above 0.001 frequency also occurred in blood.

RNA transcripts yielded amplified TCR beta CDR3 regions. HTBI primers served in a first-round RT-PCR, which a second-round multiplex PCR followed. TCRdb fed the multiplex PCR reads into MiXCR, producing one record per CDR3 protein. The sample contains 150,000 to 200,000 distinct CDR3 sequences, 30% to 45% of which appear only once. This clonotype originated in a man aged 25 to 45 with Graves' ophthalmopathy. Sequencing was done on a sample of peripheral blood.

CDR3 in DNA: TGCAGCGCCGCGGGACAGCCGGAGGTGAACACTGAAGCTTTCTTT. Translation gives CSAAGQPEVNTEAFF. The chain links TRBV20-1 to TRBJ1-1, with 7 bases aligning to TRBD1. This CDR3 is built from 15 residues. Germline CDR1 is DFQATT and CDR2 is SNEGSKA (reference sequence).